The following is a TCR beta chain sequence with its context. No antigen is known for it. The ends lost 8 bases at V and 7 bases at J; junction bases unmatched: 4. Germline V gene data show CDR1 as SNHLY and CDR2 as FYNNEI. The CDR3 contains 12 residues. TCRdb's table, derived via immunoSEQ multiplex PCR, lists solely in-frame clones and lacks some. The repertoire includes roughly 2,300,000 clones, around 90% of them detected once, and approximately 0.4% sits in the top ten. The data belong to a study of shared clonotypes between healthy human individuals. General study points: Roughly 4.6% of naive CD4 clonotypes were common to a handful of donors.

Sequences were obtained from naive CD4+ T cells from PBMCs. Subset described: CD45RA+ positively selected. This chain connects TRBV2 to TRBJ1-1, with 10 bases fitting TRBD1. The clonotype originates from a man aged 18 to 29 in good health. Some clones in this sample may be carry-over from other donors' samples. CDR3 sequence: CASADRGREAFF. Written as DNA, the CDR3 is TGTGCCAGCGCTGACAGGGGGCGTGAAGCTTTCTTT.